This T cell receptor beta chain appears in the sequencing data of a study of T cell repertoires in cytomegalovirus infection. V dropped 6 bases and J dropped 1; count of bases not matched to a gene: 5. The CDR3 has 15 residues. This clonotype was detected many times. MiXCR was run by TCRdb on the reads, yielding one entry per CDR3 protein. This table holds 200,000 to 300,000 distinct CDR3 sequences, about an eighth found once. The rearrangement joins TRBV12-3 or TRBV12-4 to TRBJ2-7, with 11 bases fitting TRBD2. What was sequenced was PBMCs. This sequence originates from a human donor in good health (CMV status not recorded). Some clones in this sample may be carry-over from other donors' samples. The chain's CDR3 is CASRTGTSGSYEQYF. CDR3 nucleotides: TGTGCCAGCAGAACCGGGACTAGCGGTTCCTACGAGCAGTACTTC.